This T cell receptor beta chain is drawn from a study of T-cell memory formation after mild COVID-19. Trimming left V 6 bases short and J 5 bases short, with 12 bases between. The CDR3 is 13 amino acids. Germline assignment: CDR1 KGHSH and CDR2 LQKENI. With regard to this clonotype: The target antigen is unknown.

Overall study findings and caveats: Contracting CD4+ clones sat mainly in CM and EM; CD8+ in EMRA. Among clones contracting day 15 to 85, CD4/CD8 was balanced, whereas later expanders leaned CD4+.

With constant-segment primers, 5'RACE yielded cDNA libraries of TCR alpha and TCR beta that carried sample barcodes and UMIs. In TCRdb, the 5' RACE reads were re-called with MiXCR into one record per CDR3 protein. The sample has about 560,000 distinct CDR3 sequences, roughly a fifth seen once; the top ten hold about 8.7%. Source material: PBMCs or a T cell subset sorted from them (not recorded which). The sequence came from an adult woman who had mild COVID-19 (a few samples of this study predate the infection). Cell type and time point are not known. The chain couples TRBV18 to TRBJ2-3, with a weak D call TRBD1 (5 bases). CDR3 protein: CASSRSDRDTQYF. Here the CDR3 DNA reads TGTGCCAGCTCGCGGAGCGACAGAGATACGCAGTATTTT.